The clone carrying this TCR beta chain was recorded once. The sample belongs to a study of blood T cell repertoires in COVID-19. Across the whole study: PBMCs, B-cell-depleted T cells, or T cells provided the cDNA or gDNA that made up the material.

Repertoires were generated with immunoSEQ multiplex PCR, while TCRdb's copy carries only in-frame clones and drops some. The sample includes 95,000 to 150,000 clones, over 65% of them seen just once. CDR3 length equals 13 residues. The V end lost 6 bases, the J end lost 0 bases, and 9 bases lay between the germline ends. Germline CDR1 MNHEY, CDR2 SVGAGI. This sequence originates from an older woman with acute or convalescent COVID-19. This rearrangement joins TRBV6-5 to TRBJ2-7; the D is unclear. The sequenced sample consisted of peripheral blood. CDR3 in amino acids: CASRSSLSYEQYF. The CDR3 DNA reads TGTGCCAGCAGAAGCTCCCTCTCCTACGAGCAGTACTTC.